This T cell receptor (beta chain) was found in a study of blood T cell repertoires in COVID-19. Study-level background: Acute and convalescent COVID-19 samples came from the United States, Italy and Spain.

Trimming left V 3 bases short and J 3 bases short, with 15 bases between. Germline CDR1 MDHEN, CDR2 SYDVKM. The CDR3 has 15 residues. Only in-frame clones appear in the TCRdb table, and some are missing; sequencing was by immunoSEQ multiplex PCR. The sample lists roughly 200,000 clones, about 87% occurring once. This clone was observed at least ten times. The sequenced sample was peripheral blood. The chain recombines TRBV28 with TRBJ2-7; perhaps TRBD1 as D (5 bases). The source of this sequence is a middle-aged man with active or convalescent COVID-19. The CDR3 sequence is CASSLIIGARYEQYF. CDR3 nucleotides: TGTGCCAGCAGTTTGATCATAGGGGCCCGCTACGAGCAGTACTTC.